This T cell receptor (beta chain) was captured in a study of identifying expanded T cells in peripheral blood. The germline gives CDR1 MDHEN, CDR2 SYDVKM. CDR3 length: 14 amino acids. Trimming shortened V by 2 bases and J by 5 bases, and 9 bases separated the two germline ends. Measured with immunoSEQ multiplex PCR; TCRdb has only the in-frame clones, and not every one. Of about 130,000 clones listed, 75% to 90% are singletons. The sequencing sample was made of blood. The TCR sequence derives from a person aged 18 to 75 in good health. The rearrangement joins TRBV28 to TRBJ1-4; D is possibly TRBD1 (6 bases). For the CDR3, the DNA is TGTGCCAGCAGTTTAGGGACACCAAATGAAAAACTGTTTTTT. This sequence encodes CASSLGTPNEKLFF.